The TCR beta chain under discussion was sequenced for a study of cytomegalovirus exposure and HLA in healthy donors. The CDR3 spans 14 residues. V shed 3 bases and J 6 bases; nucleotides not matched to a gene: 5. The V gene's germline CDR1 is SGHRS and CDR2 YFSETQ. Primers: 60 Vbeta forward and 13 Jbeta reverse. Authors' methods: Later work found 80 million or so unique TCR beta chains, with 9.5 million to 14 million shared. This table comes from immunoSEQ multiplex PCR, and its TCRdb copy is limited to in-frame clones, with some not included. V and J calls and clone size are copied from that table; D and trimming were computed from the DNA. The sample lists about 140,000 clones, roughly 82% seen once, with roughly 3.2% in the top ten. To note about this clone: Its specificity is not known.

Notes on the study in general: When a later analysis compared HLA-associated TCR beta chains with equally common others, the HLA-associated chains turned out to be more clonally expanded and to have lower generation probabilities.

It was healthy bone marrow donors who served as donors. The J gene is TRBJ1-5, the V gene TRBV5-1; 8 bases are a match to TRBD1. The origin of this receptor is a man in his late teens or twenties in good health and CMV-seropositive. Sequenced sample: PBMCs. The CDR3 region has the DNA TGCGCCAGCAGCTCCGGGACAGGTGGTCAGCCCCAGCATTTT. Translation: CASSSGTGGQPQHF.